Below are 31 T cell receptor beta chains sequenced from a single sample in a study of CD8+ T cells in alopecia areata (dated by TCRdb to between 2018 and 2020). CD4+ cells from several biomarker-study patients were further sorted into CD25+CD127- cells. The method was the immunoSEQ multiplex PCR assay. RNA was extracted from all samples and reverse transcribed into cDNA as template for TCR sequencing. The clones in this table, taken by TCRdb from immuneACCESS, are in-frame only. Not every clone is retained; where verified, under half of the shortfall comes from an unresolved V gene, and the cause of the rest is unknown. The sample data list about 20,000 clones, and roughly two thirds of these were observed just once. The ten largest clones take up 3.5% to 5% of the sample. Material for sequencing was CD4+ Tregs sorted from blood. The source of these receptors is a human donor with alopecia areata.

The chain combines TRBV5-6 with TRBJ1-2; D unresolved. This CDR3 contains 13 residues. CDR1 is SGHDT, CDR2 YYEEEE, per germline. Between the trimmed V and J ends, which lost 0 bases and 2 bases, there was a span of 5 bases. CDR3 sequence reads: CASSLVQNYGYTF. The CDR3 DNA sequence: TGTGCCAGCAGCTTGGTCCAGAACTATGGCTACACCTTC.

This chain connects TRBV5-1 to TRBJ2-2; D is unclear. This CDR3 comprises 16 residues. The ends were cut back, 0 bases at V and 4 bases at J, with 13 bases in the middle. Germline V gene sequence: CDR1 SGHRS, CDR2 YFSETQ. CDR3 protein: CASSLAPLQTTGELFF. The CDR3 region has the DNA TGCGCCAGCAGCTTGGCACCCTTACAGACCACCGGGGAGCTGTTTTTT.

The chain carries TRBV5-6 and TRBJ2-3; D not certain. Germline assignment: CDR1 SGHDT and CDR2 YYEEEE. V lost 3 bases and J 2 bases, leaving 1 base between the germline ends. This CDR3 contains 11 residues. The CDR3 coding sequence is TGTGCCAGCAGCTACACAGATACGCAGTATTTT. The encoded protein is CASSYTDTQYF.

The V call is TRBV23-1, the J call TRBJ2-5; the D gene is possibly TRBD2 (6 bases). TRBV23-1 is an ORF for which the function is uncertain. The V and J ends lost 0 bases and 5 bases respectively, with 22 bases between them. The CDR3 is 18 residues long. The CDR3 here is CASSQSRAGHKWGETQYF. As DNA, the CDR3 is TGCGCCAGCAGTCAATCGCGGGCGGGGCATAAGTGGGGCGAGACCCAGTACTTC.

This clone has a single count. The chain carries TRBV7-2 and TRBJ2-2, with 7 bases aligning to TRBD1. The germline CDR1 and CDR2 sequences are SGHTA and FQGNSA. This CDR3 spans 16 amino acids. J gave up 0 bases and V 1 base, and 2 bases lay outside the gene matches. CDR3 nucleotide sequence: TGTGCCAGCAGCTTAGACAGGGGCGCGAACACCGGGGAGCTGTTTTTT. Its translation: CASSLDRGANTGELFF.

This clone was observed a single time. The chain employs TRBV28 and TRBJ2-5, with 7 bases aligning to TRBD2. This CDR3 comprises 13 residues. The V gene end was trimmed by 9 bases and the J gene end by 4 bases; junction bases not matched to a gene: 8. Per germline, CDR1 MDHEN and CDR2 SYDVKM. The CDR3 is CASTGWGGETQYF. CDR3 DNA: TGTGCCAGTACGGGCTGGGGGGGAGAGACCCAGTACTTC.

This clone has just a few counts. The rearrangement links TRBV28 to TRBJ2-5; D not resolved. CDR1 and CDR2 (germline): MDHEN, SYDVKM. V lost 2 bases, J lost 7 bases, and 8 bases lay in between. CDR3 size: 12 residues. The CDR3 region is CASSLTLGTQYF. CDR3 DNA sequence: TGTGCCAGCAGTTTAACGTTGGGGACCCAGTACTTC.

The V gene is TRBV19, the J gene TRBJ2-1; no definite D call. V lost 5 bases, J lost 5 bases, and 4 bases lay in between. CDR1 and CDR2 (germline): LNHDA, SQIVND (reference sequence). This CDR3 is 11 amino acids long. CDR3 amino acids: CASSFDNEQFF. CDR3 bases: TGTGCCAGTAGTTTCGACAATGAGCAGTTCTTC.

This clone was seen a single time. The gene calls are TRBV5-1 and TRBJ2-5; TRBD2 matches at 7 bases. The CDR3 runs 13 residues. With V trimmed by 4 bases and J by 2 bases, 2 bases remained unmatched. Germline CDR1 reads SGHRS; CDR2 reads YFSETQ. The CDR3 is CASSGGLQETQYF. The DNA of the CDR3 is TGCGCCAGCAGCGGGGGACTACAAGAGACCCAGTACTTC.

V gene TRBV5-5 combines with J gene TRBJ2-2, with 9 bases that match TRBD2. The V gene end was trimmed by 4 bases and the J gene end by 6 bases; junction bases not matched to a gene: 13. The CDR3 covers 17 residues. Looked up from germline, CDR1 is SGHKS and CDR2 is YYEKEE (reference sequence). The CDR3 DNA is TGTGCCAGCAGCGGGAGTAGAGCGGGACTAGCTTCCGGGGAGCTGTTTTTT. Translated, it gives CASSGSRAGLASGELFF.

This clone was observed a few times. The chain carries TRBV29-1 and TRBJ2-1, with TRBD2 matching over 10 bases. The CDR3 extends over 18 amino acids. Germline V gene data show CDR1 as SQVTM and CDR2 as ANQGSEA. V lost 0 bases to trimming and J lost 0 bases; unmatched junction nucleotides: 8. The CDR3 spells CSVEEKAGGQSSYNEQFF. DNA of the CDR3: TGCAGCGTTGAAGAAAAAGCGGGAGGGCAAAGCTCCTACAATGAGCAGTTCTTC.

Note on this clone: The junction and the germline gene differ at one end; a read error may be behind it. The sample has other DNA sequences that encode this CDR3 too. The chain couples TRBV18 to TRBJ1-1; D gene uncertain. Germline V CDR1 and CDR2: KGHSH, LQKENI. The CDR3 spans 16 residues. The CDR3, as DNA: TGTGCCAGCTCACTGGCCCCGGGAACCGTGAACACTGAAGCCTTCTTT. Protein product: CASSLAPGTVNTEAFF.

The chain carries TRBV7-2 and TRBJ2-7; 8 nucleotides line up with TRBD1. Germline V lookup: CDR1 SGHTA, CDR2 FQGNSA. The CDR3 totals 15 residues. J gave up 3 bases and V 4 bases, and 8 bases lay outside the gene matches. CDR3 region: CASSSSTGEGYEQYF. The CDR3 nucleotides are TGTGCCAGCAGCTCTTCGACAGGGGAAGGCTACGAGCAGTACTTC.

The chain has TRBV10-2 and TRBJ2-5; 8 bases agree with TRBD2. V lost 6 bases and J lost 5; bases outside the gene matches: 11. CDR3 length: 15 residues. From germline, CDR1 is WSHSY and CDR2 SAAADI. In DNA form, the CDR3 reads TGCGCCAGCAGATGGGCGGGGGGACGAGGGGAGACCCAGTACTTC. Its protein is CASRWAGGRGETQYF.

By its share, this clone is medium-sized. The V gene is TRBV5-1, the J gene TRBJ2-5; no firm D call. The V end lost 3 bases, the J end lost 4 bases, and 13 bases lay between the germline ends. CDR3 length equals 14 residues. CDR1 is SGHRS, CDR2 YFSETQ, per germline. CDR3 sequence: CASSSTGQRETQYF. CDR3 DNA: TGCGCCAGCAGCTCAACGGGCCAACGAGAGACCCAGTACTTC. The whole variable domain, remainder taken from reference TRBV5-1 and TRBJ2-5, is KAGVTQTPRYLIKTRGQQVTLSCSPISGHRSVSWYQQTPGQGLQFLFEYFSETQRNKGNFPGRFSGRQFSNSRSEMNVSTLELGDSALYLCASSSTGQRETQYFGPGTRLLVL.

In DNA, the CDR3 is TGCAGCGTTGTGGCCGGGACAGGGGACTATGGCTACACCTTC. This codes for CSVVAGTGDYGYTF. This sequence joins TRBV29-1 and TRBJ1-2; 10 nucleotides agree with TRBD1. The V gene end was trimmed by 4 bases and the J gene end by 3 bases; junction bases not matched to a gene: 5. Looked up from germline, CDR1 is SQVTM and CDR2 is ANQGSEA. This CDR3 contains 14 residues.

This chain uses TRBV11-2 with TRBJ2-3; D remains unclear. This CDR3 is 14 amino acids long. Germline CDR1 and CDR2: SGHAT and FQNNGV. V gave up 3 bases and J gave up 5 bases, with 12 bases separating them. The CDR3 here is CASSFLLPRDTQYF. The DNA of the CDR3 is TGTGCCAGCAGCTTCCTACTTCCACGAGATACGCAGTATTTT.

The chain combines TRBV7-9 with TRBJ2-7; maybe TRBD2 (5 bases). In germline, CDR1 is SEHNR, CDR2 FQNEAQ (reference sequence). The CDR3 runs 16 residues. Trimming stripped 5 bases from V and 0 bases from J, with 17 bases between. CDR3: CASSPTRSYPSYEQYF. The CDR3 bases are TGTGCCAGCAGCCCAACTAGGTCCTACCCCTCCTACGAGCAGTACTTC.

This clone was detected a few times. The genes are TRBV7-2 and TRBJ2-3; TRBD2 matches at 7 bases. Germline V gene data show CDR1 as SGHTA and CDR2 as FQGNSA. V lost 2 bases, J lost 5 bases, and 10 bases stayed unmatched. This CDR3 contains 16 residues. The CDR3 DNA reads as TGTGCCAGCAGCTTAAGTTTGGCTAGCGGATTAGATACGCAGTATTTT. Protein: CASSLSLASGLDTQYF. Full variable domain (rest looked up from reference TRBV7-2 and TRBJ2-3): GAGVSQSPSNKVTEKGKDVELRCDPISGHTALYWYRQSLGQGLEFLIYFQGNSAPDKSGLPSDRFSAERTGGSVSTLTIQRTQQEDSAVYLCASSLSLASGLDTQYFGPGTRLTVL.

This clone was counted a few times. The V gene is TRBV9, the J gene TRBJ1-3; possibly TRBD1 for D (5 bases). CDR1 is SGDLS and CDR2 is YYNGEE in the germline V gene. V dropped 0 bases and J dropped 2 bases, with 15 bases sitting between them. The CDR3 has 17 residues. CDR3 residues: CASSVAVGESAGNTIYF. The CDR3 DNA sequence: TGTGCCAGCAGCGTAGCGGTAGGGGAGAGTGCTGGAAACACCATATATTTT.

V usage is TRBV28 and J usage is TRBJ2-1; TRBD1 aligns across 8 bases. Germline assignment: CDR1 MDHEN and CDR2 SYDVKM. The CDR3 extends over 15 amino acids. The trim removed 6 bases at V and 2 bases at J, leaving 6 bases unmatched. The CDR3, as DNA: TGTGCCAGCAGATCTCCGGGACAGGCCTACAATGAGCAGTTCTTC. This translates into CASRSPGQAYNEQFF.

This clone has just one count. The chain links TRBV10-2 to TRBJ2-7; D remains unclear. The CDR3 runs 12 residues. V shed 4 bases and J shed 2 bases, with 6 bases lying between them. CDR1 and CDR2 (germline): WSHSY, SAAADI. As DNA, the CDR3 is TGCGCCAGCAGTGGGGAAACCTACGAGCAGTACTTC. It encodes CASSGETYEQYF.

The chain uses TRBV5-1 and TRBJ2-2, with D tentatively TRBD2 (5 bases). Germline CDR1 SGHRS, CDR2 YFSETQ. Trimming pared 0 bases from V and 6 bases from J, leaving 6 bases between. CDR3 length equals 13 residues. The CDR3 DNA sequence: TGCGCCAGCAGCTTGGTGGACTCCGGGGAGCTGTTTTTT. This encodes CASSLVDSGELFF.

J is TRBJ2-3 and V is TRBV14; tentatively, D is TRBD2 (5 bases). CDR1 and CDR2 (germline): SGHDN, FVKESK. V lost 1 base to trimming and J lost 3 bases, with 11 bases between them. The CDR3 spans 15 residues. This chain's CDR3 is CASSQAAGGTDTQYF. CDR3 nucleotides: TGTGCCAGCAGCCAAGCAGCAGGAGGAACAGATACGCAGTATTTT.

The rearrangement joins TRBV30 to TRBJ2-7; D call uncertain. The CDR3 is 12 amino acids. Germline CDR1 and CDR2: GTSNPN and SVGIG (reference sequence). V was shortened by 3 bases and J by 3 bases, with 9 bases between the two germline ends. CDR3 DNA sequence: TGTGCCTGGAGAAGGGCGGACTACGAGCAGTACTTC. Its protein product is CAWRRADYEQYF.

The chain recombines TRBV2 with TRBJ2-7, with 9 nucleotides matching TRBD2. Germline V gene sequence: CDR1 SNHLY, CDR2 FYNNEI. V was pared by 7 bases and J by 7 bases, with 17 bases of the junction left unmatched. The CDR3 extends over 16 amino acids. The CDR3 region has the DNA TGTGCCAGCACCCCGAGGAGGGCGGGGGGGGTAAGGGAGCAGTACTTC. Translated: CASTPRRAGGVREQYF.

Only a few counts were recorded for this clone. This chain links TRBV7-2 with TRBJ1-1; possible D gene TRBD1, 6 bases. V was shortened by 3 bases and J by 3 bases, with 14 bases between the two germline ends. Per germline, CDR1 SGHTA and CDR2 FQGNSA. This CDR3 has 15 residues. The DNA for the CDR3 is TGTGCCAGCAGCTTTTCCCGGACAGCGGACACTGAAGCTTTCTTT. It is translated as CASSFSRTADTEAFF.

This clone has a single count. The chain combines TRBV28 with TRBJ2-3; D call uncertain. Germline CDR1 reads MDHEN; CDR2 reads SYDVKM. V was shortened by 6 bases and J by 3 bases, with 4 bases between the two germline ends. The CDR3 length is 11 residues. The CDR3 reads CASSTTDTQYF. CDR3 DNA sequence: TGTGCCAGCAGCACAACAGATACGCAGTATTTT.

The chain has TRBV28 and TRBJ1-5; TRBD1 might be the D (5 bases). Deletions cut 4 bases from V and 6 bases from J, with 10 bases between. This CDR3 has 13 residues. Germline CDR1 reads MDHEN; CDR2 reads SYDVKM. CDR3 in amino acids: CASSWGKSQPQHF. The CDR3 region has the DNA TGTGCCAGCAGTTGGGGCAAGAGTCAGCCCCAGCATTTT.

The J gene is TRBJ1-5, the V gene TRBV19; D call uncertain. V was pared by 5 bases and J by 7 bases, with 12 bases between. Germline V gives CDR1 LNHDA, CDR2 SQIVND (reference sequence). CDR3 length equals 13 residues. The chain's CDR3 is CASSRQDRQPQHF. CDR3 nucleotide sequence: TGTGCCAGTAGTCGCCAAGATCGGCAGCCCCAGCATTTT.

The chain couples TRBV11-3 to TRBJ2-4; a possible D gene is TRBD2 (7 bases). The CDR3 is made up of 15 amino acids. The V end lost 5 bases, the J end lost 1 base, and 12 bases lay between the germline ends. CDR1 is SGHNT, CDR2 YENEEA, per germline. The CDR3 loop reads CASSPGRGAKNIQYF. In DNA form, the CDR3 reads TGTGCCAGCAGCCCAGGGAGGGGGGCCAAAAACATTCAGTACTTC. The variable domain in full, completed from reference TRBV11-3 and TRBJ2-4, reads EAGVVQSPRYKIIEKKQPVAFWCNPISGHNTLYWYLQNLGQGPELLIRYENEEAVDDSQLPKDRFSAERLKGVDSTLKIQPAELGDSAVYLCASSPGRGAKNIQYFGAGTRLSVL.